These 6 T cell receptor beta chains were all obtained from the same sample, sequenced in a study of blood T cells in healthy people across ages. The second PCR ran 7 to 11 cycles with a sample-barcoded 5' primer and J-beta primers. TCRdb processed the 5' RACE reads anew with MiXCR; each CDR3 protein has one entry. Of about 650,000 distinct CDR3 sequences in the sample, under 65% were seen once. Sample: blood. The receptors shown here come from a woman of 80 years or more in good health.

The sample holds many counts of this clonotype. V and J are TRBV7-6 and TRBJ2-5; D possibly matches TRBD1 or TRBD2 (5 bases each). The CDR3 length is 13 residues. The V gene lost 4 bases and the J gene lost 2 bases, with 8 bases spanning the gap. The germline V gene has CDR1 SGHVS and CDR2 FNYEAQ. CDR3 bases: TGTGCCAGCAGCTGGGGACGACAAGAGACCCAGTACTTC. Translation: CASSWGRQETQYF.

V and J are TRBV29-1 and TRBJ1-2; D not certain. Germline-derived CDR1 and CDR2 are SQVTM and ANQGSEA. The V and J ends lost 3 bases and 4 bases respectively, with 18 bases between them. This CDR3 has 15 amino acids. The CDR3 coding sequence is TGCAGCGTTGAGATGAGGACCGCCGCTTCCTATGGCTACACCTTC. This sequence encodes CSVEMRTAASYGYTF.

V and J are TRBV3-1 and TRBJ2-3; 7 nucleotides align to TRBD2. The J segment lost 2 bases and the V segment lost 2 bases, leaving 4 bases of the junction unmatched. Looked up from germline, CDR1 is LGHDT and CDR2 is YNNKEL (reference sequence). The CDR3 totals 15 residues. The CDR3 bases are TGTGCCAGCAGCCAACTAGCGGCTCCCACAGATACGCAGTATTTT. It specifies CASSQLAAPTDTQYF.

About this clonotype itself: A much larger clone sits a single nucleotide away, making a read error possible. The chain is built from TRBV12-3 or TRBV12-4 and TRBJ2-5; D not certain. The J call could be wrong; TRBJ2-7 is a better fit for the DNA end. CDR3 size: 11 residues. DNA of the CDR3: TGTGCCAGCAGTCGCTCCGACGAGCAGTACTTC. Its translation: CASSRSDEQYF.

Of note for this clonotype: With a much larger clone just one base away, this may be a read error. This chain connects TRBV7-9 to TRBJ1-2; D is undetermined. Germline V gene data show CDR1 as SEHNR and CDR2 as FQNEAQ (reference sequence). The CDR3 is 13 residues long. Trimming left V 4 bases short and J 6 bases short, with 12 bases between. CDR3 amino acids: CASSWEAGNGYTF. CDR3 sequence (DNA): TGTGCCAGCAGCTGGGAGGCGGGGAATGGCTACACCTTC.

Concerning this clonotype: Its ends do not fully match the called genes, so a read error is possible. V gene TRBV20-1 combines with J gene TRBJ2-3, with a tentative D call TRBD1 (6 bases). CDR1 is DFQATT and CDR2 is SNEGSKA in the germline V gene (reference sequence). The length of the CDR3 is 12 residues. CDR3 loop: CSATPGADTRYF. The CDR3 DNA reads TGCAGTGCGACACCAGGGGCAGATACGCGGTATTTT.